Described below is a single TCR beta chain sequence and its context. The sample holds other DNA sequences that translate to the same CDR3. Only in-frame clones appear in the TCRdb table, and some are missing; sequencing was by immunoSEQ multiplex PCR. The table shows about 500,000 clones, with nearly 90% occurring only once. Germline V CDR1 and CDR2: SNHLY, FYNNEI. Deletions cut 6 bases from V and 3 bases from J, with 7 bases between. This CDR3 contains 12 residues. These data come from a study of blood T cell repertoires in COVID-19. Material for sequencing was peripheral blood. This chain connects TRBV2 to TRBJ2-3, with D possibly being TRBD1 (5 bases). The receptor's source is a man between 18 and 29 years old with COVID-19, enrolled during active disease. CDR3 region: CASSQGTDTQYF. The CDR3, as DNA: TGTGCCAGCAGCCAGGGTACAGATACGCAGTATTTT. Based on the CDR3 plus reference TRBV2 and TRBJ2-3, the full variable domain is EPEVTQTPSHQVTQMGQEVILRCVPISNHLYFYWYRQILGQKVEFLVSFYNNEISEKSEIFDDQFSVERPDGSNFTLKIRSTKLEDSAMYFCASSQGTDTQYFGPGTRLTVL.